The text below deals with one TCR beta chain. What it binds is not known. This entry comes from a study of shared clonotypes between healthy human individuals. Overall study findings and caveats: Donor scarcity curtailed the genetic and exposure-history diversity represented herein.

This CDR3 contains 17 residues. Germline loops: CDR1 KGHSH, CDR2 LQKENI. The germline V and J ends were trimmed by 1 base and 0 bases, with 13 bases remaining between them. Several immunoSEQ plates received, in even portions, the genomic DNA of each subset. TCRdb's table, derived via immunoSEQ multiplex PCR, lists solely in-frame clones and lacks some. This sample yields about 470,000 clones, of which about four fifths are seen a single time; less than 15% belongs to the top ten. The origin of this receptor is a woman aged 40 to 50 in good health. Some clones in this sample may be carry-over from other donors' samples. Sequencing used PBMCs. The gene calls are TRBV18 and TRBJ2-1, with TRBD1 as a possible D gene (5 bases). The CDR3 DNA reads as TGTGCCAGCTCACCACGTTTGACAGACCTCTCCTACAATGAGCAGTTCTTC. Amino acids: CASSPRLTDLSYNEQFF.